Shown below are 10 T cell receptor beta chains from a single sample sequenced in a study of T-cell reconstitution after alpha-beta-depleted transplantation in children. Unique molecular identifiers were used to barcode this TCRbeta library. TCRdb independently ran MiXCR on the PCR reads; one entry per CDR3 protein. The sample shows about a million distinct CDR3 sequences, 25% to 30% of them seen only once. The sequences come from PBMCs, mostly from graft donor cells, collected 360 days after TCRalphabeta/CD19-depleted stem cell transplant. Every receptor here comes from a boy under two years old who had a stem cell transplant for SCID, so the T cells may come from the graft donor.

This clonotype was seen more than once but under ten times. The V and J genes are TRBV20-1 and TRBJ1-1; D is possibly TRBD1 (5 bases). In germline, CDR1 is DFQATT, CDR2 SNEGSKA (reference sequence). This CDR3 spans 13 amino acids. Trimming cost V 6 bases and J 6 bases, with 17 bases left between them. The chain's CDR3 is CSAIRISGAEAFF. In nucleotides, the CDR3 is TGCAGTGCCATTAGGATCTCGGGGGCTGAAGCTTTCTTT.

The chain has TRBV5-1 and TRBJ2-5; no reliable D call. The V gene's germline CDR1 is SGHRS and CDR2 YFSETQ. Deletions cut 2 bases from V and 1 base from J, with 12 bases between. This CDR3 has 15 amino acids. CDR3 coding DNA: TGCGCCAGCAGCTTACGGATAGGGCTCCAAGAGACCCAGTACTTC. Residues: CASSLRIGLQETQYF.

The rearrangement links TRBV3-1 to TRBJ2-5; 11 bases map to TRBD2. The V segment lost 6 bases and the J segment 0 bases; nucleotides outside the gene matches: 12. Germline V gives CDR1 LGHDT, CDR2 YNNKEL (reference sequence). The CDR3 is made up of 18 amino acids. CDR3 residues: CASRPGLAGGLYQETQYF. CDR3 DNA: TGTGCCAGCAGACCCGGGCTAGCGGGAGGCTTGTACCAAGAGACCCAGTACTTC.

This clonotype has more than one count but fewer than ten. V and J are TRBV12-3 or TRBV12-4 and TRBJ1-2; possible D gene TRBD1, 5 bases. This CDR3 has 13 residues. V was shortened by 3 bases and J by 6 bases, with 11 bases between the two germline ends. The CDR3 bases are TGTGCCAGCAGTTTCCCGGGGGAGGATGGCTACACCTTC. Translation gives CASSFPGEDGYTF.

The V gene is TRBV9, the J gene TRBJ1-2; no clear D. This CDR3 has 16 amino acids. Germline V gene lookup returns CDR1 SGDLS and CDR2 YYNGEE. V lost 4 bases to trimming and J lost 4 bases, with 20 bases between them. CDR3 sequence (DNA): TGTGCCAGCAGCCCCATTAGTCTGGGCCTCGGCTATGGCTACACCTTC. It specifies CASSPISLGLGYGYTF.

V usage is TRBV7-6 and J usage is TRBJ1-1; the D gene is possibly TRBD1 (5 bases). CDR3 size: 16 residues. The V end was cut by 4 bases, the J end by 0 bases, with 15 bases between. Germline assignment: CDR1 SGHVS and CDR2 FNYEAQ. CDR3 sequence (DNA): TGTGCCAGCAGCTCCAGGGTTATCGGGATGAACACTGAAGCTTTCTTT. Translated: CASSSRVIGMNTEAFF.

V gene TRBV5-1 combines with J gene TRBJ1-1; 7 bases agree with TRBD1. V was pared by 4 bases and J by 0 bases, with 12 bases of the junction left unmatched. The CDR3 is 17 residues long. Per the germline V gene, CDR1 is SGHRS and CDR2 is YFSETQ. CDR3 in DNA: TGCGCCAGCAGCGATGTATACCGGACAGGAGTGAACACTGAAGCTTTCTTT. Its translation is CASSDVYRTGVNTEAFF.

In its sample, this clonotype was seen many times. V and J are TRBV6-5 and TRBJ1-1; D perhaps matches TRBD1 (5 bases). Trimming removed 1 base from V and 3 bases from J, with 9 bases in between. CDR1 and CDR2 (germline): MNHEY, SVGAGI. The CDR3 covers 14 residues. This chain's CDR3 is CASSYWAGDTEAFF. The CDR3 DNA follows: TGTGCCAGCAGTTACTGGGCGGGGGACACTGAAGCTTTCTTT.

V usage is TRBV7-9 and J usage is TRBJ2-1; D possibly uses TRBD1 or TRBD2 (5 bases each). The CDR3 is 15 residues long. With 6 bases removed from V and 5 bases from J, the gap between germline ends came to 17 bases. Germline V CDR1 and CDR2: SEHNR, FQNEAQ (reference sequence). CDR3 sequence (DNA): TGTGCCAGCAGTCCTCCGGGGACCGGCAACAATGAGCAGTTCTTC. Translated, it gives CASSPPGTGNNEQFF.

This clonotype was seen only a few times. The chain joins TRBV4-1 to TRBJ1-5; no firm D call. This CDR3 has 15 residues. Germline V gene data show CDR1 as MGHRA and CDR2 as YSYEKL. The ends were cut back, 6 bases at V and 1 base at J, with 13 bases in the middle. The CDR3 loop reads CASRQTPASNQPQHF. The CDR3 DNA is TGCGCCAGCAGGCAGACTCCGGCGAGCAATCAGCCCCAGCATTTT.